The sequence of this T cell receptor beta chain was determined in a study of CD8 T cells in Susac syndrome (dated by TCRdb to between 2018 and 2021). Regarding the research as a whole: The study used repertoire sequencing to test whether antigen drove CD8+ T cell activation and differentiation in Susac syndrome.

Study-wide findings and limitations: The number of individuals in the TCR sequencing and HLA analysis was acknowledged as relatively small.

RNA was extracted with the RNeasy kit and roughly 0.45 to 1 ug was reverse transcribed using random hexamers. The immunoSEQ multiplex PCR assay, covering 54 Vbeta and 13 Jbeta segments, was used to amplify TCR beta CDR3 regions. PCR amplification bias was corrected using a synthetic template baseline for primer optimization and computational correction. The authors processed their data as follows. Only productive sequences were kept, with reads annotated to V, D and J genes according to IMGT and analyzed in immunoSEQ Analyzer. Clonality was calculated as one minus the Shannon entropy normalized by log2 of the number of productive unique sequences. Public and private clones were assessed among the 100 most prevalent clones of each patient and control. Clones were defined as Susac-specific if absent from the healthy and MS cohorts, from 1052 published viral clones and from other ImmuneACCESS disease sequences. Through fastp at Q25 and MiXCR, TCRdb rebuilt clones from the public reads, retaining in-frame beta chains. Each CDR3 protein appears once, grouped with its most common genes and DNA. These V and J calls originate from TCRdb's pipeline instead of the authors' own analysis. Counted in this sample were some 120,000 distinct CDR3 sequences; around 96% of them appeared once. Roughly 0.11% of the sample is held by the ten biggest clonotypes.

Peripheral blood CD8+ and CD4+ T cells from healthy donors, Susac syndrome patients and multiple sclerosis patients were profiled using high-throughput TCR beta sequencing. Healthy donors were age- and sex-matched controls. Bulk CD8+ and CD4+ T cells were purified by magnetic negative isolation, while CD8+ TEMRA cells were enriched using FACS. Blood was drawn into EDTA tubes, processed within 24 hours, and PBMCs were isolated by density gradient centrifugation. PBMCs intended for TCR sequencing were frozen in liquid nitrogen and were later thawed in a 37 degrees C water bath. The sorted or isolated CD4+, CD8+ and CD8+ TEMRA cells had a purity of 90% or higher. Deletion took 1 base off V and 3 bases off J, with a span of 11 bases between the germline ends. From a lookup of the germline V gene, CDR1 and CDR2 are SGHRS and YFSETQ. CDR3 length: 14 amino acids, cysteine to phenylalanine. Only the CDR3 part of the read is kept: 42 bases, read in frame from the first base.

Comment on this clonotype: Its antigen specificity is not known. The record has no base qualities; no much larger clone is one base away.

This sequence was found in a human donor in good health. The sample taken for sequencing was CD4+ T cells from PBMCs. The chain joins TRBV5-1 to TRBJ2-7, with no reliable assignment of the D segment. The nucleotide sequence reads as follows: TGCGCCAGCAGCTTGCTAGGGTCAGTCTACGAGCAGTACTTC. Its translation reads: CASSLLGSVYEQYF.